A single T cell receptor beta chain is shown here with its context. The data originate from a study of OX40 agonist ivuxolimab in advanced cancers. Germline V gives CDR1 SGHVS, CDR2 FNYEAQ. The CDR3 spans 18 residues. Unmatched junction bases numbered 17, after V lost 1 base and J lost 10 bases. Clones were sequenced by immunoSEQ multiplex PCR, and TCRdb holds only the in-frame ones, with some missing. The table includes some 30,000 clones, roughly 84% detected once. This clonotype was obtained from an adult with an advanced solid tumor such as melanoma, head and neck, liver or kidney cancer. V is TRBV7-6 and J is TRBJ2-3; 10 bases line up with TRBD2. Material: CD4+ or CD8+ T cells sorted from blood, obtained in a trial of the OX40 agonist ivuxolimab. CDR3 sequence: CASSLDSRASGRGGAQYF. For the CDR3, the DNA is TGTGCCAGCAGCTTAGACTCTCGGGCTAGCGGGAGAGGGGGGGCGCAGTATTTT.